The 3 T cell receptor beta chains in this list originate from one sample, sequenced in a study of blood T cell repertoires in COVID-19 (dated by TCRdb to 2018 to 2020). Receptor libraries were prepared by the immunoSEQ multiplex PCR assay. TCRdb holds this immuneACCESS table with in-frame rearrangements only. Some clones are missing; in checked studies, unresolved V genes explain under half, and the rest has no known cause. Recorded for this sample are about 240,000 clones; about 82% of them occurred a single time. The leading ten clones occupy 9% to 15% of the sample. The sequenced material came from peripheral blood. Every receptor here comes from an elderly man with acute or convalescent COVID-19.

V and J are TRBV11-2 and TRBJ1-2, with TRBD1 matching over 8 bases. V was clipped by 6 bases and J by 6 bases; unmatched bases: 6. The CDR3 runs 13 residues. Germline CDR1 is SGHAT and CDR2 is FQNNGV. CDR3 loop: CASRGPGQDGYTF. CDR3 coding DNA: TGTGCCAGCAGGGGTCCGGGACAGGATGGCTACACCTTC.

The chain is built from TRBV27 and TRBJ2-1, with D possibly being TRBD2 (5 bases). Trimming removed 6 bases at V and 0 bases at J, with 12 bases between. This CDR3 contains 15 residues. CDR1 and CDR2 (germline): MNHEY, SMNVEV (reference sequence). The CDR3 reads CASSPSRDSYNEQFF. The CDR3 nucleotides are TGTGCCAGCAGCCCTAGTCGGGACTCCTACAATGAGCAGTTCTTC.

The chain combines TRBV5-1 with TRBJ1-1; tentatively, D is TRBD1 (5 bases). Germline CDR1 is SGHRS and CDR2 is YFSETQ. Between the trimmed V and J ends, which lost 1 base and 8 bases, there was a span of 15 bases. CDR3 length: 14 amino acids. DNA for the CDR3: TGCGCCAGCAGCTTGACGCCTCGGGAGGGGGAAGCTTTCTTT. This translates into CASSLTPREGEAFF.